Listed below are T cell receptor beta chains from one sample, sequenced in a study of spatial heterogeneity in lung cancer. Via MiXCR, TCRdb re-called the 5' RACE reads, giving one row per CDR3 protein. The profile shows 49,000 or so distinct CDR3 sequences, 12% of them singletons. The material sequenced was PBMCs, taken at follow-up. The source of these receptors is a male donor with early-stage non-small cell lung cancer. Each CDR3 is given with its conserved first and last residue. Fields, in order: J gene, V gene, clone size, D gene, CDR3 protein, CDR3 DNA. A D gene is named only where the DNA matches it firmly. Clone size, where shown, is once, few, many, or a class for clones that have expanded.

TRBJ2-1,TRBV18,few,TRBD2,CASSPAAGGINEQFF,TGTGCCAGCTCACCGGCGGCGGGAGGAATCAATGAGCAGTTCTTC
TRBJ2-5,TRBV6-2/TRBV6-3,many,.,CASSHDKAQYF,TGTGCCAGCAGCCACGACAAGGCCCAGTACTTC
TRBJ2-1,TRBV2,.,.,CASRPLEGEQFF,TGTGCCAGCAGACCCCTAGAGGGTGAGCAGTTCTTC
TRBJ2-7,TRBV5-1,.,.,CASSTGTSPLEQYF,TGCGCCAGCAGCACCGGGACCTCCCCTCTCGAGCAGTACTTC
TRBJ2-3,TRBV7-3,.,.,CASSLGRDKNTDTQYF,TGTGCCAGCAGCTTAGGGCGGGACAAAAACACAGATACGCAGTATTTT
TRBJ2-7,TRBV11-1,many,.,CASSLAPGTPYEQYF,TGTGCCAGCAGCTTAGCTCCGGGGACCCCCTACGAGCAGTACTTC
TRBJ1-5,TRBV9,few,TRBD1,CASSLGTGTNQPQHF,TGTGCCAGCAGCCTAGGGACAGGGACAAATCAGCCCCAGCATTTT
TRBJ2-1,TRBV20-1,many,.,CSASAFIDEQFF,TGCAGTGCTAGTGCCTTTATTGATGAGCAGTTCTTC
TRBJ1-3,TRBV7-9,.,TRBD1,CASSLLQGIVSPFSGNTIYF,TGTGCCAGCAGCTTGCTACAGGGGATTGTTAGCCCTTTCTCTGGAAACACCATATATTTT
TRBJ2-1,TRBV28,few,TRBD1,CASPPRGTGLSSYNEQFF,TGTGCCAGCCCACCCAGGGGGACAGGCTTAAGCTCCTACAATGAGCAGTTCTTC
TRBJ2-1,TRBV28,many,TRBD2,CASSPGGVSGNEQFF,TGTGCCAGCAGTCCGGGGGGGGTGAGCGGCAATGAGCAGTTCTTC
TRBJ1-3,TRBV9,many,.,CASSSQQDPHSGNTIYF,TGTGCCAGCAGCTCACAACAGGACCCCCACTCTGGAAACACCATATATTTT
TRBJ1-1,TRBV4-2,many,.,CASSQVSLNTEAFF,TGTGCCAGCAGCCAAGTCAGTCTGAACACTGAAGCTTTCTTT
TRBJ1-2,TRBV20-1,many,.,CSARDSTQNYGYTF,TGCAGTGCTAGAGACTCCACTCAAAACTATGGCTACACCTTC
TRBJ2-3,TRBV9,.,TRBD1,CASSRTGGDTQYF,TGTGCCAGCAGCCGGACAGGGGGAGATACGCAGTATTTT
TRBJ2-6,TRBV5-1,.,.,CASSSIPTGSGANVLTF,TGCGCCAGCAGCTCGATCCCAACAGGGTCTGGGGCCAACGTCCTGACTTTC
TRBJ2-2,TRBV7-8,few,TRBD2,CASSPGGSGLNTGELFF,TGTGCCAGCAGCCCTGGGGGTAGCGGGCTGAACACCGGGGAGCTGTTTTTT
TRBJ2-6,TRBV3-1,.,.,CASSHVLGANVLTF,TGTGCCAGCAGCCATGTGCTCGGGGCCAACGTCCTGACTTTC
TRBJ1-1,TRBV6-2/TRBV6-3,few,.,CASTGGRDTEAFF,TGTGCCAGCACTGGGGGAAGAGACACTGAAGCTTTCTTT
TRBJ1-2,TRBV7-9,few,.,CASSPDGIYGYTF,TGTGCCAGCAGCCCCGATGGGATCTATGGCTACACCTTC
TRBJ1-5,TRBV28,many,TRBD1,CASKTGDQPQHF,TGTGCCAGTAAGACAGGGGATCAGCCCCAGCATTTT
TRBJ2-7,TRBV7-9,many,TRBD1,CASSPAPSQGGIYEQYF,TGTGCCAGCAGCCCTGCCCCCTCACAGGGGGGTATCTACGAGCAGTACTTC
TRBJ2-7,TRBV12-3/TRBV12-4,many,.,CASSFSSEIPYF,TGTGCCAGCAGTTTCTCCTCCGAGATTCCGTACTTC
TRBJ2-7,TRBV2,.,TRBD2,CASRARLAAYEQYF,TGTGCCAGCAGGGCTAGACTAGCGGCCTACGAGCAGTACTTC